The rows below give T cell receptor beta chains drawn from one sample of a study of cytomegalovirus exposure and HLA in healthy donors. Sequencing used immunoSEQ multiplex PCR; TCRdb keeps in-frame clones, though not all of them. Of around 130,000 clones in the sample, approximately 80% were seen once. Sequenced input: PBMCs. These receptors originate from a woman aged 60-75 years in good health and CMV-seronegative. CDR3s include the opening cysteine and the closing phenylalanine or tryptophan.

V: TRBV11-2
CDR3: CASSLVVLAGGRETQYF

V: TRBV19
CDR3: CASSIGPSGSTDTQYF

V: TRBV7-3
CDR3: CASSLSQYTEAFF

V: TRBV18
CDR3: CASSPRGRGKDQPQHF

V: TRBV5-1
CDR3: CASSLATRQGPGDTQYF

V: TRBV6-1
CDR3: CACATVANQPQHF

V: TRBV9
CDR3: CASSVGGSFSYEQYF

V: TRBV5-1
CDR3: CASSLAQGYNEQFF

V: TRBV4-1
CDR3: CASSQVASGAYEQYF

V: TRBV5-3
CDR3: CARSLSDRGDYEQYF

V: TRBV5-1
CDR3: CASSLRASGGGETQYF

V: TRBV28
CDR3: CASIRQGGTRDYGYTF

V: TRBV28
CDR3: CASLGQGADYGYTF

V: TRBV18
CDR3: CASSKDYQETQYF

V: TRBV6-5
CDR3: CASSYSQGRNEQYF

V: TRBV19
CDR3: CASSRGQSTDTQYF

V: TRBV11-2
CDR3: CASSLGLRVEQYF

V: TRBV19
CDR3: CASRPGLADSYEQYF

V: TRBV19
CDR3: CASVGQGNQPQQF

V: TRBV5-6
CDR3: CASSSGPASGEAGQYF

V: TRBV7-3
CDR3: CASSLIGTSATDTQYF

V: TRBV19
CDR3: CASSKTTGETYGYTF

V: TRBV19
CDR3: CASSTGRDSYEQYF

V: TRBV5-1
CDR3: CASSHNWPGLAGIYYEQYF

V: TRBV19
CDR3: CASRLNQANYGYTF

V: TRBV6-5
CDR3: CASSYSMSGQAFF

V: TRBV5-1
CDR3: CASRGYGGGYEQYF

V: TRBV7-2
CDR3: CASTQWGGQAEAFF

V: TRBV5-1
CDR3: CASSPILASQETQYF

V: TRBV5-6
CDR3: CASSLGLGQGSQPQHF

V: TRBV18
CDR3: CASSLHQGGTGGDTEAFF

V: TRBV5-1
CDR3: CASRASGQLNTGELFF

V: TRBV4-1
CDR3: CASSQDLYEQYF

V: TRBV5-1
CDR3: CASSLGGGQDTQYF

V: TRBV27
CDR3: CASSLTSGGSSYEQYF

V: TRBV18
CDR3: CASSLVGVDTEAFF

V: TRBV27
CDR3: CASIGVSYNEQFF

V: TRBV4-1
CDR3: CASSPQPQAGELFF

V: TRBV4-1
CDR3: CASSQNDRGNNQPQHF

V: TRBV29-1
CDR3: CSARTGTGGGTEAFF

V: TRBV5-1
CDR3: CASSYTWTGGSGYTF

V: TRBV18
CDR3: CASSRGTAGNTIYF